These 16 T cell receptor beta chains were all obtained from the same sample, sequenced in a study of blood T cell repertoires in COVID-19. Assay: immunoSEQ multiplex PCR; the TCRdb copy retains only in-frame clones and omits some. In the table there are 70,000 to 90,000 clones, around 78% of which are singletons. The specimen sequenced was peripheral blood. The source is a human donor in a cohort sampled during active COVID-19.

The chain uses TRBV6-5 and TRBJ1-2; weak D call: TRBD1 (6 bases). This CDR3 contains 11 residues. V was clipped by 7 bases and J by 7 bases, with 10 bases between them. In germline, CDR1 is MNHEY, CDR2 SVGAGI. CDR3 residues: CASTGAGGYTF. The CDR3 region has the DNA TGTGCCAGCACAGGGGCGGGTGGCTACACCTTC.

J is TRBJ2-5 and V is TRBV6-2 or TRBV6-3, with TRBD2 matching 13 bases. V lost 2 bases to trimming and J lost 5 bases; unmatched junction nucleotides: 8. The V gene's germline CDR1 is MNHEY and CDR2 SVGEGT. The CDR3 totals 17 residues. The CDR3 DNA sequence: TGTGCCAGCAGTTACGGACTAGCGGGGGCCCCCCTGGAGACCCAGTACTTC. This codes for CASSYGLAGAPLETQYF.

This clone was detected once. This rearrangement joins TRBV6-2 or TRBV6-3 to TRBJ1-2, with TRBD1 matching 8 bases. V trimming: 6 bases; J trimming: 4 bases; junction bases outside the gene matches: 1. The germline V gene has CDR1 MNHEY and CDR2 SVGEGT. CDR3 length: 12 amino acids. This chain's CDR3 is CASSGTGYGYTF. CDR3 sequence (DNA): TGTGCCAGCAGCGGGACAGGCTATGGCTACACCTTC.

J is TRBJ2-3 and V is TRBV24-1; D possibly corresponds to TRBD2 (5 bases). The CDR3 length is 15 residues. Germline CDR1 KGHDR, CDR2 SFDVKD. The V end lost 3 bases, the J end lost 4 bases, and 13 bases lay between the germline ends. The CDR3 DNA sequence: TGTGCCACCAGTGATATAGGGAGTCTGGCAGATACGCAGTATTTT. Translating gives CATSDIGSLADTQYF.

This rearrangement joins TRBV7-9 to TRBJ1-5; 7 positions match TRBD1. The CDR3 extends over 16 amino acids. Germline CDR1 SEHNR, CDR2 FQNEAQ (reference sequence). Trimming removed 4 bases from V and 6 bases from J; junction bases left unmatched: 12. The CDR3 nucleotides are TGTGCCAGCAGCTCTACCGCCGGGACAGTATCTCAGCCCCAGCATTTT. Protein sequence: CASSSTAGTVSQPQHF.

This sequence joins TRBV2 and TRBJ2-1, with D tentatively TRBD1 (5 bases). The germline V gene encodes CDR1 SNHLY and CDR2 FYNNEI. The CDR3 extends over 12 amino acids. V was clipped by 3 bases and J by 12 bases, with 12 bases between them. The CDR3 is CASSEWAGWQFF. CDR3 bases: TGTGCCAGCAGTGAGTGGGCAGGGTGGCAGTTCTTC. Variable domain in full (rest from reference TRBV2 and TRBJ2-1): EPEVTQTPSHQVTQMGQEVILRCVPISNHLYFYWYRQILGQKVEFLVSFYNNEISEKSEIFDDQFSVERPDGSNFTLKIRSTKLEDSAMYFCASSEWAGWQFFGPGTRLTVL.

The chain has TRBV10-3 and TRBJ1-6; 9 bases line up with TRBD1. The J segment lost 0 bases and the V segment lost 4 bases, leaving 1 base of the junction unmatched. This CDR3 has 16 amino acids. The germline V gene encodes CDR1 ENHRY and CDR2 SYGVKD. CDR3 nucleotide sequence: TGTGCCATCAGTGGACAGGGGGTCTCCTATAATTCACCCCTCCACTTT. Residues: CAISGQGVSYNSPLHF.

The chain's CDR3 is CASSLARGSEEKLFF. CDR3 nucleotide sequence: TGCGCCAGCAGCTTGGCTCGGGGATCGGAAGAAAAACTGTTTTTT. This chain connects TRBV5-1 to TRBJ1-4, with no clear D. V was shortened by 0 bases and J by 8 bases, with 14 bases between the two germline ends. The CDR3 contains 15 residues. CDR1 and CDR2 from the germline V gene are SGHRS and YFSETQ.

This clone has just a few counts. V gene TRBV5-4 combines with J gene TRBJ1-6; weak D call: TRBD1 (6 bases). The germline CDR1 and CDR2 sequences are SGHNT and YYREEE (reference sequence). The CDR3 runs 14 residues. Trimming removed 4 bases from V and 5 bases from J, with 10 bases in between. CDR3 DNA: TGTGCCAGCAGCGCACAGGGAAATAATTCACCCCTCCACTTT. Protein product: CASSAQGNNSPLHF.

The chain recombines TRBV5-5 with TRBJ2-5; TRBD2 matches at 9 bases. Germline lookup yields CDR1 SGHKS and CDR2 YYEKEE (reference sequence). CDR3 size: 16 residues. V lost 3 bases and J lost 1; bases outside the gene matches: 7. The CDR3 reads CASSWVPSGTQETQYF. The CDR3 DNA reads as TGTGCCAGCAGCTGGGTCCCTAGCGGGACCCAAGAGACCCAGTACTTC.

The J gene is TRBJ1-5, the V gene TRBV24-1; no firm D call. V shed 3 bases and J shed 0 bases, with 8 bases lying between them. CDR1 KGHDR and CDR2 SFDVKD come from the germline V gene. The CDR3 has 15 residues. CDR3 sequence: CATSDGRYSNQPQHF. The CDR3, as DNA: TGTGCCACCAGTGATGGCAGATATAGCAATCAGCCCCAGCATTTT.

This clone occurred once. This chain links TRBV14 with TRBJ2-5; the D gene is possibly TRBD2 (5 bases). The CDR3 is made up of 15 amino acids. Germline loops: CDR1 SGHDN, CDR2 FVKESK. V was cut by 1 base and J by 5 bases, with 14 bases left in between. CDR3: CASSQAKLASETQYF. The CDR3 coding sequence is TGTGCCAGCAGCCAAGCCAAGCTAGCTTCGGAGACCCAGTACTTC. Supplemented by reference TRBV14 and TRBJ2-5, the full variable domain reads EAGVTQFPSHSVIEKGQTVTLRCDPISGHDNLYWYRRVMGKEIKFLLHFVKESKQDESGMPNNRFLAERTGGTYSTLKVQPAELEDSGVYFCASSQAKLASETQYFGPGTRLLVL.

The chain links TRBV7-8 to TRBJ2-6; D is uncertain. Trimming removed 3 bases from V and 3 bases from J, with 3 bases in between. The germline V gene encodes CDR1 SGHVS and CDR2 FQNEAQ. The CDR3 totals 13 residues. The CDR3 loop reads CASSFYGANVLTF. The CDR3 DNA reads TGTGCCAGCAGCTTTTATGGGGCCAACGTCCTGACTTTC.

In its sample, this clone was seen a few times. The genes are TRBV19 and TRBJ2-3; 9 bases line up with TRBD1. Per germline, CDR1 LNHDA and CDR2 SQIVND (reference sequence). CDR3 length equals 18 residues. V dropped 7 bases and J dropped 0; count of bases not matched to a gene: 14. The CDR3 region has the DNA TGTGCCAGTACCCTATATCCCCCAGGGACAGGGAGCACAGATACGCAGTATTTT. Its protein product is CASTLYPPGTGSTDTQYF.

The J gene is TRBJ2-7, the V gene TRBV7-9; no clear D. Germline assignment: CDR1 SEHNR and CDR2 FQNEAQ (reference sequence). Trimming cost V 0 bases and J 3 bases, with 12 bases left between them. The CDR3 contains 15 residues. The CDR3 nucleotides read TGTGCCAGCAGCTTAGCGCTAGGCCCCCGCTACGAGCAGTACGTC. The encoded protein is CASSLALGPRYEQYV.

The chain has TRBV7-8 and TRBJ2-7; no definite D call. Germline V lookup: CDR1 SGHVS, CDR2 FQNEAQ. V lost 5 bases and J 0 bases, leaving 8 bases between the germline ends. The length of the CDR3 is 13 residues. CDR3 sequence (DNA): TGTGCCAGCAGCCCCAGACTCTCCTACGAGCAGTACTTC. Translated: CASSPRLSYEQYF.